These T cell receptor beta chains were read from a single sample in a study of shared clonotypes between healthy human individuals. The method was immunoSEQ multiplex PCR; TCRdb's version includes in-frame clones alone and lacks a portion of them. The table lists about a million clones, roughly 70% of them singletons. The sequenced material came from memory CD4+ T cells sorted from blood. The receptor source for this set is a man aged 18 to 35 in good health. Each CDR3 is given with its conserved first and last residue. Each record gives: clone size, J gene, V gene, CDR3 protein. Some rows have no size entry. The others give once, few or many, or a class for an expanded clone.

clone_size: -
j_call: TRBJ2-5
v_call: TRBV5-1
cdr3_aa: CASSPAGGAWETQYF

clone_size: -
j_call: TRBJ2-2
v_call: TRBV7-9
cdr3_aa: CASRTGTGMTGELFF

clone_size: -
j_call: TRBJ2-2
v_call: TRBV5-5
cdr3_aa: CASSGGTSRNTGELFF

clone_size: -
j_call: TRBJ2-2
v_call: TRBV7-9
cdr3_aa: CASSLFDRVELFF

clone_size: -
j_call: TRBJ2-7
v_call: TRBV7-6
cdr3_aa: CASSPGGTGVVEQYF

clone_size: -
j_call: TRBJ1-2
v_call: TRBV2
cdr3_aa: CASSESRGEGYTF

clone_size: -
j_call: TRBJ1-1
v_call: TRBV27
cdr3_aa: CASSFLRTELGTEAFF

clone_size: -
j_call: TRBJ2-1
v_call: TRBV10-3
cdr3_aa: CAISYGTGGPDEQFF

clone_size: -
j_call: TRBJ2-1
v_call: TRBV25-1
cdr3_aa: CASRRGGNNEQFF

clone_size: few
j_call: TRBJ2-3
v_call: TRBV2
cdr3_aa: CASSADSTDTQYF

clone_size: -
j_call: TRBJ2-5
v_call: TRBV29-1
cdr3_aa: CSVAGRVSQETQYF

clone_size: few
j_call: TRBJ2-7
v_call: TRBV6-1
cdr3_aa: CASSAPAYTSYEQYF

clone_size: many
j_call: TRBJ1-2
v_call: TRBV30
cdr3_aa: CAWSVTDYGYTF

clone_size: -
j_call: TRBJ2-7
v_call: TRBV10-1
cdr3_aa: CASSESVGTAYEQYF

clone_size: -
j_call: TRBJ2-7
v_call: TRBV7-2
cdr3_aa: CASSLAWDRSYEQYF

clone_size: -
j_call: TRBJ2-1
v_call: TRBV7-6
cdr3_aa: CASSTGTSVYNEQFF

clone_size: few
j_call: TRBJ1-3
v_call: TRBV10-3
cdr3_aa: CAISWATGAGNTIYF

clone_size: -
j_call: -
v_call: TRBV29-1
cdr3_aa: CSVEPGTDSYEQYF

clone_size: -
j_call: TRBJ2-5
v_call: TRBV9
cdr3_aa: CASSVGRTTPSQETQYF

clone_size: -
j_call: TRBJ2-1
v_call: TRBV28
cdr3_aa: CASSLGLAGGTYNEQFF

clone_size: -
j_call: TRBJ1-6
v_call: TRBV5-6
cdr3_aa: CASSLELGVPVSYNSPLHF

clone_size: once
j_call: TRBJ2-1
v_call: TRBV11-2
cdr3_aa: CASSLGLAGGTRSYNEQFF

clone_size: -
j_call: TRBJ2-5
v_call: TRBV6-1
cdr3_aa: CAGNSRDRGQETQYF

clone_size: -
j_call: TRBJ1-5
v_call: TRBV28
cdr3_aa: CASNPYGVGNQPQHF

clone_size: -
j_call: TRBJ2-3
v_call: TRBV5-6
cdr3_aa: CASSSAPGLAVTDTQYF

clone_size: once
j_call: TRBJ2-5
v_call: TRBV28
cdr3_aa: CASSLYLVGGTGETQYF

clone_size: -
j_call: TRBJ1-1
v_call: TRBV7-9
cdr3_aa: CASSETYRNTEAFF

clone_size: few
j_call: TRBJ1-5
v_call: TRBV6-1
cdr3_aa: CASSEAGVFQPQHF

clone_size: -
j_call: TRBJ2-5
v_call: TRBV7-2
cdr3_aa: CASSRRTPRETQYF

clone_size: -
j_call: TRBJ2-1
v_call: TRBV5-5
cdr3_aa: CASSLERAGLYNEQFF

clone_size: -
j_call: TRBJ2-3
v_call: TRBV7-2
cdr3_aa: CASSFGRDTDTQYF

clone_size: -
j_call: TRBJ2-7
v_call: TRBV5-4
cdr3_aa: CASSLDLAGGPGYF

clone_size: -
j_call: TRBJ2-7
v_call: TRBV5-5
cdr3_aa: CASSLGGQGAREQYF

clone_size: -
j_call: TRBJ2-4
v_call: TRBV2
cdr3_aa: CASQTGVVINIQYF

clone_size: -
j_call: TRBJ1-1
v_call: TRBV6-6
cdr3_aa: CASRETGLNTEAFF

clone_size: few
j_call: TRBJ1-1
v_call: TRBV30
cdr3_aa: CAWSLANTEAFF

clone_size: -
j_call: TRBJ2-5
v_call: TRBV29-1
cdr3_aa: CSVGEGETQYF

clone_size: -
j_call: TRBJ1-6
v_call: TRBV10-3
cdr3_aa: CAVSEDSVSGSPLHF

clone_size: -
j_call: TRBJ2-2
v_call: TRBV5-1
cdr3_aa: CASSVDNTGELFF

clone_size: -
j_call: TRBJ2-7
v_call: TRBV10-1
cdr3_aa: CASSESYSYEQYF

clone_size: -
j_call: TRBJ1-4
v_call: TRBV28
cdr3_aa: CASSLGARGEKLFF

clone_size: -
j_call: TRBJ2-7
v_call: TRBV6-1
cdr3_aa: CASSVQVSYEQYF

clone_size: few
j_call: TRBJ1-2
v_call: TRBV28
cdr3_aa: CASSWGRTNYGYTF

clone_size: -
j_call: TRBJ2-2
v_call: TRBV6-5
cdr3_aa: CASKRGADTGELFF

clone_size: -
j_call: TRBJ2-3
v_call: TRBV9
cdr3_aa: CASSVGSTGTDTQYF

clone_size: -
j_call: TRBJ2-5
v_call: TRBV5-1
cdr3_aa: CASSDSGQGETQYF

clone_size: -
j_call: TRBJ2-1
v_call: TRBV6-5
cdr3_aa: CASSYGRASGRPEQFF

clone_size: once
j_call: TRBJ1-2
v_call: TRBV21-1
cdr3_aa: CASSSQSASGLGYGYTF

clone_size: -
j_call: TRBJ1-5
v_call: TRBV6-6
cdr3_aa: CASAQGFGQPQHF

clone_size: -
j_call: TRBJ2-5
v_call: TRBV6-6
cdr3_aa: CASSYGQGDSETQYF

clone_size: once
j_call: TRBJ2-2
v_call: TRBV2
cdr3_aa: CASSNWGTGELFF

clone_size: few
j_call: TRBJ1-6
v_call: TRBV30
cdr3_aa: CAWSDRDRGNSPLHF